The 24 T cell receptor beta chains below were found in one sample sequenced in a study of blood T cell repertoires in COVID-19. Repertoires were generated with immunoSEQ multiplex PCR, while TCRdb's copy carries only in-frame clones and drops some. The profile shows 95,000 to 150,000 clones, over 65% of them singletons. The sequenced sample was peripheral blood. The receptors stem from a woman in her 70s with acute or convalescent COVID-19.

This chain uses TRBV2 with TRBJ1-5; D is undetermined. Germline CDR1 reads SNHLY; CDR2 reads FYNNEI. V was cut by 6 bases and J by 6 bases, with 12 bases left in between. There are 13 residues in the CDR3. The CDR3 protein is CASRAGGPQPQHF. CDR3 DNA: TGTGCCAGCAGGGCGGGCGGCCCTCAGCCCCAGCATTTT.

The genes are TRBV10-3 and TRBJ1-6, with D possibly being TRBD1 (6 bases). V was pared by 7 bases and J by 10 bases, with 17 bases between. CDR3 length equals 14 residues. In germline, CDR1 is ENHRY, CDR2 SYGVKD. CDR3 DNA sequence: TGTGCCATCAAGGGCGGGAGGGGGGAATCACCCCTCCACTTT. Amino acids: CAIKGGRGESPLHF.

This chain uses TRBV10-1 with TRBJ2-3; D call uncertain. CDR1 is WNHNN and CDR2 is SYGVQD in the germline V gene (reference sequence). Trimming shortened V by 9 bases and J by 1 base, and 14 bases separated the two germline ends. CDR3 length equals 14 residues. The CDR3 sequence is CASNDQAGTDTQYF. DNA of the CDR3: TGCGCCAGTAATGACCAGGCCGGCACAGATACGCAGTATTTT.

Only one count was recorded for this clone. This chain connects TRBV5-8 to TRBJ2-2; 9 positions match TRBD1. J was trimmed by 5 bases and V by 4 bases; bases with no gene match: 3. Germline assignment: CDR1 SGHTS and CDR2 YDEGEE. The CDR3 totals 14 residues. CDR3: CASSPGQGTGELFF. The CDR3 DNA reads as TGTGCCAGCAGCCCGGGACAGGGTACCGGGGAGCTGTTTTTT.

The V and J genes are TRBV19 and TRBJ1-3; 7 bases line up with TRBD1. Germline trimming cut 5 bases from V and 3 bases from J; bases unmatched to any gene: 10. The germline gives CDR1 LNHDA, CDR2 SQIVND (reference sequence). The CDR3 consists of 16 residues. The CDR3 protein is CASSVHRGYGGNTIYF. CDR3 DNA: TGTGCCAGTAGTGTCCACAGGGGTTACGGTGGAAACACCATATATTTT.

This clone came up once. The chain recombines TRBV5-4 with TRBJ1-2, with 10 bases that match TRBD1. Germline values: CDR1 SGHNT, CDR2 YYREEE (reference sequence). The CDR3 is made up of 16 amino acids. Trimming removed 4 bases from V and 4 bases from J; junction bases left unmatched: 10. Here the CDR3 reads CASSVRGQGLVYGYTF. The DNA of the CDR3 is TGTGCCAGCAGCGTAAGGGGACAGGGGTTGGTCTATGGCTACACCTTC.

The chain carries TRBV12-3 or TRBV12-4 and TRBJ2-1; D gene uncertain. Trimming took off 1 base at V and 5 bases at J, with 6 bases between the two ends. The CDR3 has 13 residues. The CDR3 region has the DNA TGTGCCAGCAGTTTAGGTCTCGACAATGAGCAGTTCTTC. Translating it yields CASSLGLDNEQFF.

The chain joins TRBV6-2 or TRBV6-3 to TRBJ2-1; 11 bases map to TRBD2. The CDR3 loop spans 15 amino acids. V lost 3 bases, J lost 6 bases, and 4 bases stayed unmatched. Germline CDR1 reads MNHEY; CDR2 reads SVGEGT. The CDR3 is CASSYLLAGVNEQFF. Written as DNA, the CDR3 is TGTGCCAGCAGTTATTTACTAGCGGGGGTCAATGAGCAGTTCTTC.

This clone was seen a single time. The J gene is TRBJ2-5, the V gene TRBV30, with TRBD1 identical over 7 bases. Germline trimming cut 4 bases from V and 6 bases from J; bases unmatched to any gene: 8. The CDR3 runs 13 residues. In germline, CDR1 is GTSNPN, CDR2 SVGIG (reference sequence). The CDR3 DNA follows: TGTGCCTGGAACAGGGGCGTAGGAAAGACCCAGTACTTC. It is translated as CAWNRGVGKTQYF.

This chain connects TRBV5-4 to TRBJ2-1; 9 bases map to TRBD1. The trim removed 6 bases at V and 8 bases at J, leaving 12 bases unmatched. This CDR3 comprises 15 residues. The germline gives CDR1 SGHNT, CDR2 YYREEE (reference sequence). The CDR3 sequence is CASIRWDRASDEQFF. As DNA, the CDR3 is TGTGCCAGCATTAGGTGGGACAGGGCTAGTGATGAGCAGTTCTTC.

This chain uses TRBV11-3 with TRBJ2-1, with TRBD1 identical over 8 bases. CDR1 and CDR2 from the germline V gene are SGHNT and YENEEA. The length of the CDR3 is 15 residues. J gave up 7 bases and V 2 bases, and 7 bases lay outside the gene matches. This CDR3 is CASSLLGQGLNEQFF. Here the CDR3 DNA reads TGTGCCAGCAGCTTACTTGGACAGGGTTTGAATGAGCAGTTCTTC.

V gene TRBV7-9 combines with J gene TRBJ2-1, with a possible D match to TRBD2 (5 bases). Trimming pared 5 bases from V and 3 bases from J, leaving 8 bases between. The CDR3 is 13 amino acids. Germline values: CDR1 SEHNR, CDR2 FQNEAQ (reference sequence). Here the CDR3 reads CASSIGGYNEQFF. CDR3 DNA: TGTGCCAGCAGCATCGGAGGCTACAATGAGCAGTTCTTC.

The chain carries TRBV6-5 and TRBJ1-6, with 12 bases lining up with TRBD1. Germline trimming cut 5 bases from V and 8 bases from J; bases unmatched to any gene: 4. The CDR3 is 15 amino acids. Germline V gives CDR1 MNHEY, CDR2 SVGAGI. The CDR3 DNA follows: TGTGCCAGCAGTACGGGACAGGGGGCTTATTCACCCCTCCACTTT. Its protein product is CASSTGQGAYSPLHF.

V is TRBV3-1 (or the pseudogene TRBV3-2) and J is TRBJ2-3; 9 bases fit TRBD1. The CDR3 totals 15 residues. The germline V gene has CDR1 LGHDT and CDR2 YNNKEL (reference sequence). V trimming: 5 bases; J trimming: 5 bases; junction bases outside the gene matches: 8. CDR3 amino acids: CASSLRTGVIDTQYF. CDR3 sequence (DNA): TGTGCCAGCAGCTTACGGACAGGGGTGATAGATACGCAGTATTTT.

The rearrangement joins TRBV20-1 to TRBJ2-7; possibly TRBD1 for D (5 bases). The CDR3 is made up of 11 amino acids. Trimming removed 5 bases at V and 5 bases at J, with 10 bases between. The germline V gene has CDR1 DFQATT and CDR2 SNEGSKA (reference sequence). The CDR3 nucleotides are TGCAGTGCTGCCGCAGGGCACGAGCAGTACGTC. This codes for CSAAAGHEQYV.

This sequence joins TRBV3-1 (or the pseudogene TRBV3-2) and TRBJ1-1, with TRBD1 matching over 11 bases. This CDR3 has 15 amino acids. Losses at the gene ends were 4 bases for V and 8 bases for J; bases not matched to a gene: 9. Germline loops: CDR1 LGHDT, CDR2 YNNKEL (reference sequence). CDR3 residues: CASSRWGQGEWEAFF. In nucleotides, the CDR3 is TGTGCCAGCAGCCGATGGGGACAGGGGGAATGGGAAGCTTTCTTT.

V gene TRBV7-3 combines with J gene TRBJ2-1; 8 bases are a match to TRBD1. The CDR3 is 17 residues long. The germline V gene encodes CDR1 SGHTA and CDR2 FQGTGA. With 4 bases clipped from V and 6 bases from J, the junction kept 14 bases outside the gene matches. In DNA, the CDR3 is TGTGCCAGCAGCTCCTTGGACAGGGAGGACAGAGGCAATGAGCAGTTCTTC. It codes for CASSSLDREDRGNEQFF.

The chain links TRBV3-1 (or the pseudogene TRBV3-2) to TRBJ2-7, with TRBD1 as a possible D gene (6 bases). The CDR3 runs 15 residues. V lost 4 bases and J lost 4, with 17 bases in between. CDR1 and CDR2 (germline): LGHDT, YNNKEL (reference sequence). CDR3 sequence: CASSPFLGAWYEQYF. CDR3 DNA: TGTGCCAGCAGCCCTTTTCTGGGGGCTTGGTACGAGCAGTACTTC.

The chain links TRBV7-8 to TRBJ2-7; TRBD2 is a possible D gene (5 bases). The CDR3 is 16 residues long. Germline loops: CDR1 SGHVS, CDR2 FQNEAQ. The germline V and J ends were trimmed by 2 bases and 5 bases, with 19 bases remaining between them. CDR3 DNA sequence: TGTGCCAGCAGCTTACAAACCGGACTTTTGTCCCACGAGCAGTACTTC. Encoded protein: CASSLQTGLLSHEQYF.

This chain connects TRBV29-1 to TRBJ2-3, with TRBD2 matching 11 bases. This CDR3 region has 15 residues. The germline V gene encodes CDR1 SQVTM and CDR2 ANQGSEA. With 4 bases clipped from V and 4 bases from J, the junction kept 7 bases outside the gene matches. CDR3 bases: TGCAGCGTTGGCGTAGCGGGGGGGCGGGCAGATACGCAGTATTTT. Encoded protein: CSVGVAGGRADTQYF.

The gene calls are TRBV9 and TRBJ2-5, with 10 bases aligning to TRBD2. The V segment lost 0 bases and the J segment 4 bases; nucleotides outside the gene matches: 9. The CDR3 totals 17 residues. Germline CDR1 and CDR2: SGDLS and YYNGEE. CDR3 in amino acids: CASSVARAGGPGETQYF. CDR3 nucleotide sequence: TGTGCCAGCAGCGTAGCTCGAGCGGGGGGGCCCGGAGAGACCCAGTACTTC. Combining the CDR3 with reference TRBV9 and TRBJ2-5 gives the whole variable domain DSGVTQTPKHLITATGQRVTLRCSPRSGDLSVYWYQQSLDQGLQFLIQYYNGEERAKGNILERFSAQQFPDLHSELNLSSLELGDSALYFCASSVARAGGPGETQYFGPGTRLLVL.

The chain carries TRBV6-2 or TRBV6-3 and TRBJ1-5, with 11 bases matching TRBD1. Germline V gives CDR1 MNHEY, CDR2 SVGEGT. The V gene end was trimmed by 5 bases and the J gene end by 0 bases; junction bases not matched to a gene: 3. This CDR3 comprises 16 residues. The CDR3 nucleotides are TGTGCCAGCAGTAGGACAGGGGGCGATAGCAATCAGCCCCAGCATTTT. Its protein product is CASSRTGGDSNQPQHF.

The chain couples TRBV27 to TRBJ1-1; D is possibly TRBD1 (6 bases). The CDR3 is 13 residues long. V gave up 5 bases and J gave up 4 bases, with 11 bases separating them. Germline V gene lookup returns CDR1 MNHEY and CDR2 SMNVEV (reference sequence). CDR3 coding DNA: TGTGCCAGCAGTCCTTTGGGGGCCACTGAAGCTTTCTTT. Protein: CASSPLGATEAFF.

J is TRBJ2-7 and V is TRBV19, with D possibly matching TRBD2 (6 bases). V was pared by 7 bases and J by 1 base, with 17 bases between. The germline V gene encodes CDR1 LNHDA and CDR2 SQIVND (reference sequence). This CDR3 has 15 residues. CDR3 amino acids: CASKSLRGSSYEQYF. In nucleotides, the CDR3 is TGTGCCAGTAAATCGTTACGGGGGTCGTCCTACGAGCAGTACTTC.